This T cell receptor (beta chain) was captured in a study of T-cell memory formation after mild COVID-19. Study results and limitations: Balance between CD4 and CD8 was seen in clones contracting day 15 to 85, and a CD4+ lean was seen in later expanders. Some clones that responded turned up in pre-infection memory, which suggests that cross-reactive memory joined in. Mostly located in CM and EM were contracting CD4+ clones, with contracting CD8+ clones located in EMRA.

The germline V and J ends were trimmed by 4 bases and 1 base, with 10 bases remaining between them. CDR3 length: 15 residues. Germline CDR1 reads SGHTA; CDR2 reads FQGNSA. A few counts support this clonotype. Its antigen remains unidentified. Constant-segment primers were used for 5'RACE, and the resulting TCR alpha and TCR beta cDNA libraries carried sample barcodes and UMIs. TCRdb re-called the 5' RACE reads with MiXCR, one entry per CDR3 protein. The table has under 300,000 distinct CDR3 sequences, 7.5% to 10% seen once; the top ten hold under 25%. This chain links TRBV7-2 with TRBJ2-2; D is unresolved. This TCR derives from a young man who had mild COVID-19 (a few samples of this study predate the infection). Cell type and time point are not known. Material: PBMCs or a T cell subset sorted from them (not recorded which). The CDR3 nucleotides read TGTGCCAGCAGCTCCTTTGGATTGAACACCGGGGAGCTGTTTTTT. Encoded protein: CASSSFGLNTGELFF.